This is a list of T cell receptor beta chains from one sample in a study of T-cell memory formation after mild COVID-19. TCRdb fed the 5' RACE reads into MiXCR, producing one record per CDR3 protein. The table lists fewer than 700,000 distinct CDR3 sequences, about 20% of them singletons. What was sequenced was PBMCs or a T cell subset sorted from them (not recorded which). The receptors stem from an adult woman who had mild COVID-19 (a few samples of this study predate the infection). Cell type and time point are not known. Each CDR3 is given with its conserved first and last residue. D genes are given only for firm matches. Size is omitted from some rows. Given values are once, few, many or a class for expanded clones.

j_gene: TRBJ2-7
d_gene: -
abundance: -
v_gene: TRBV3-1
CDR3aa: CASSQGQYEQYF
CDR3nt: TGTGCCAGCAGCCAAGGACAGTACGAGCAGTACTTC

j_gene: TRBJ1-2
d_gene: TRBD1
abundance: -
v_gene: TRBV4-1
CDR3aa: CASSHLGQGYGYTF
CDR3nt: TGCGCCAGCAGCCACCTTGGACAGGGGTACGGCTACACCTTC

j_gene: TRBJ1-5
d_gene: TRBD1
abundance: -
v_gene: TRBV12-3/TRBV12-4
CDR3aa: CASSWTGRSQHF
CDR3nt: TGTGCCAGCAGCTGGACAGGTCGGTCCCAGCATTTT

j_gene: TRBJ1-4
d_gene: -
abundance: few
v_gene: TRBV7-8
CDR3aa: CASSQTGFNEKLFF
CDR3nt: TGTGCCAGCAGCCAAACAGGGTTTAATGAAAAACTGTTTTTT

j_gene: TRBJ2-7
d_gene: -
abundance: -
v_gene: TRBV20-1
CDR3aa: CSARDSDSSIYEQYF
CDR3nt: TGCAGTGCTAGAGATTCCGACTCGTCAATCTACGAGCAGTACTTC

j_gene: TRBJ2-1
d_gene: -
abundance: -
v_gene: TRBV2
CDR3aa: CASNPEYNEQFF
CDR3nt: TGTGCCAGCAACCCTGAATACAATGAGCAGTTCTTC

j_gene: TRBJ1-6
d_gene: -
abundance: many
v_gene: TRBV19
CDR3aa: CASRTVDNSPLHF
CDR3nt: TGTGCCAGTAGGACAGTCGACAATTCACCCCTCCACTTT

j_gene: TRBJ2-1
d_gene: -
abundance: -
v_gene: TRBV24-1
CDR3aa: CATSDTGVAYNEQFF
CDR3nt: TGTGCCACCAGTGATACGGGAGTAGCCTACAATGAGCAGTTCTTC

j_gene: TRBJ2-3
d_gene: TRBD1
abundance: -
v_gene: TRBV20-1
CDR3aa: CSAPTGGPTDTQYF
CDR3nt: TGCAGTGCCCCGACAGGGGGCCCCACAGATACGCAGTATTTT

j_gene: TRBJ2-3
d_gene: -
abundance: few
v_gene: TRBV18
CDR3aa: CASSRYTSTDTQYF
CDR3nt: TGTGCCAGCTCACGTTACACTAGCACAGATACGCAGTATTTT

j_gene: TRBJ2-5
d_gene: -
abundance: -
v_gene: TRBV21-1
CDR3aa: CASSIGQGVETQYF
CDR3nt: TGTGCCAGCAGCATCGGACAGGGAGTAGAGACCCAGTACTTC

j_gene: TRBJ1-1
d_gene: -
abundance: many
v_gene: TRBV3-1
CDR3aa: CASSQDRGNTEAFF
CDR3nt: TGTGCCAGCAGCCAAGACAGGGGGAACACTGAAGCTTTCTTT

j_gene: TRBJ2-1
d_gene: -
abundance: once
v_gene: TRBV4-3
CDR3aa: CASSQSGRAANEQFF
CDR3nt: TGCGCCAGCAGCCAATCCGGCAGGGCAGCAAATGAGCAGTTCTTC

j_gene: TRBJ1-1
d_gene: -
abundance: few
v_gene: TRBV20-1
CDR3aa: CSARRQVMNTEAFF
CDR3nt: TGCAGTGCTAGAAGGCAGGTCATGAACACTGAAGCTTTCTTT

j_gene: TRBJ2-7
d_gene: -
abundance: few
v_gene: TRBV20-1
CDR3aa: CSAREDDYEQYF
CDR3nt: TGCAGTGCTAGAGAGGACGACTACGAGCAGTACTTC

j_gene: TRBJ2-7
d_gene: -
abundance: many
v_gene: TRBV9
CDR3aa: CASSVQPRGAYEQYF
CDR3nt: TGTGCCAGCAGCGTACAACCTCGCGGGGCCTACGAGCAGTACTTC

j_gene: TRBJ2-7
d_gene: TRBD1
abundance: few
v_gene: TRBV6-5
CDR3aa: CASSSGQGPHEQYF
CDR3nt: TGTGCCAGCAGTTCGGGACAGGGTCCCCACGAGCAGTACTTC

j_gene: TRBJ2-4
d_gene: -
abundance: -
v_gene: TRBV25-1
CDR3aa: CASSGVLSKNIQYF
CDR3nt: TGTGCCAGCAGTGGGGTCCTGTCCAAAAACATTCAGTACTTC

j_gene: TRBJ1-2
d_gene: -
abundance: -
v_gene: TRBV20-1
CDR3aa: CSARDWAGRRGDYGYTF
CDR3nt: TGCAGTGCTAGAGATTGGGCTGGACGACGCGGGGACTATGGCTACACCTTC

j_gene: TRBJ2-5
d_gene: -
abundance: few
v_gene: TRBV5-8
CDR3aa: CASSLSRKTQYF
CDR3nt: TGTGCCAGCAGTTTGAGCCGGAAGACCCAGTACTTC

j_gene: TRBJ2-5
d_gene: TRBD1
abundance: -
v_gene: TRBV4-1
CDR3aa: CASSQGDRGGGETQYF
CDR3nt: TGCGCCAGCAGCCAAGGGGACAGGGGTGGAGGAGAGACCCAGTACTTC

j_gene: TRBJ2-3
d_gene: -
abundance: -
v_gene: TRBV7-9
CDR3aa: CASSPHLADTQYF
CDR3nt: TGTGCCAGCAGCCCTCATCTCGCAGATACGCAGTATTTT

j_gene: TRBJ2-4
d_gene: TRBD1
abundance: few
v_gene: TRBV29-1
CDR3aa: CSVRDRGKPKNIQYF
CDR3nt: TGCAGCGTTCGCGACAGGGGCAAACCCAAAAACATTCAGTACTTC

j_gene: TRBJ2-1
d_gene: TRBD2
abundance: few
v_gene: TRBV3-1
CDR3aa: CASSQESGGFLYNEQFF
CDR3nt: TGTGCCAGCAGCCAAGAAAGCGGGGGTTTCCTCTACAATGAGCAGTTCTTC

j_gene: TRBJ2-1
d_gene: -
abundance: -
v_gene: TRBV6-2/TRBV6-3
CDR3aa: CASRENPGEQFF
CDR3nt: TGTGCCAGCAGAGAGAATCCAGGGGAGCAGTTCTTC

j_gene: TRBJ2-1
d_gene: -
abundance: few
v_gene: TRBV24-1
CDR3aa: CATGGTTYNEQFF
CDR3nt: TGTGCCACCGGCGGGACCACCTACAATGAGCAGTTCTTC

j_gene: TRBJ2-1
d_gene: TRBD2
abundance: many
v_gene: TRBV10-3
CDR3aa: CAISSGGTYNEQFF
CDR3nt: TGTGCCATATCTAGCGGGGGCACCTACAATGAGCAGTTCTTC

j_gene: TRBJ2-2
d_gene: -
abundance: -
v_gene: TRBV2
CDR3aa: CASSGLTTNTGELFF
CDR3nt: TGTGCCAGCAGTGGTCTGACCACGAACACCGGGGAGCTGTTTTTT

j_gene: TRBJ1-4
d_gene: -
abundance: -
v_gene: TRBV6-5
CDR3aa: CASSPGQVNEKLFF
CDR3nt: TGTGCCAGCAGCCCGGGACAAGTTAATGAAAAACTGTTTTTT

j_gene: TRBJ2-1
d_gene: -
abundance: -
v_gene: TRBV6-2/TRBV6-3
CDR3aa: CASRRTVLWDEQFF
CDR3nt: TGTGCCAGCCGGCGGACTGTCCTTTGGGATGAGCAGTTCTTC

j_gene: TRBJ1-1
d_gene: -
abundance: few
v_gene: TRBV5-1
CDR3aa: CASSSVPNTEAFF
CDR3nt: TGCGCCAGCAGTTCAGTTCCCAACACTGAAGCTTTCTTT

j_gene: TRBJ2-3
d_gene: -
abundance: few
v_gene: TRBV3-1
CDR3aa: CASSQAWAGTDTQYF
CDR3nt: TGTGCCAGCAGCCAAGCGTGGGCGGGCACAGATACGCAGTATTTT

j_gene: TRBJ2-5
d_gene: TRBD2
abundance: -
v_gene: TRBV7-7
CDR3aa: CASSQGLAGVLETQYF
CDR3nt: TGTGCTAGCAGCCAAGGACTAGCGGGAGTTCTGGAGACCCAGTACTTC

j_gene: TRBJ2-1
d_gene: TRBD1
abundance: few
v_gene: TRBV24-1
CDR3aa: CATSDPWTGKINEQFF
CDR3nt: TGTGCCACCAGTGATCCGTGGACAGGGAAGATAAATGAGCAGTTCTTC

j_gene: TRBJ2-1
d_gene: -
abundance: -
v_gene: TRBV4-1
CDR3aa: CASSPSDNHPANEQFF
CDR3nt: TGCGCCAGCAGCCCGTCAGACAACCACCCCGCCAATGAGCAGTTCTTC

j_gene: TRBJ2-1
d_gene: -
abundance: few
v_gene: TRBV5-1
CDR3aa: CASSLGRTDNEQFF
CDR3nt: TGCGCCAGCAGCTTGGGCCGGACGGACAATGAGCAGTTCTTC

j_gene: TRBJ1-2
d_gene: -
abundance: -
v_gene: TRBV12-3/TRBV12-4
CDR3aa: CASSSSGTYGYTF
CDR3nt: TGTGCCAGCAGTTCATCCGGGACCTATGGCTACACCTTC

j_gene: TRBJ2-7
d_gene: -
abundance: -
v_gene: TRBV6-5
CDR3aa: CASSYSGLQSSYEQYF
CDR3nt: TGTGCCAGCAGTTACTCTGGACTCCAGAGCTCCTACGAGCAGTACTTC

j_gene: TRBJ2-3
d_gene: -
abundance: -
v_gene: TRBV19
CDR3aa: CASSKSLDRYEGNTQYF
CDR3nt: TGTGCCAGTAGCAAGTCTTTGGACCGCTATGAAGGAAATACGCAGTATTTT

j_gene: TRBJ2-7
d_gene: -
abundance: few
v_gene: TRBV5-1
CDR3aa: CASSFSAYEQYF
CDR3nt: TGCGCCAGCAGCTTCAGCGCGTACGAGCAGTACTTC

j_gene: TRBJ1-1
d_gene: -
abundance: -
v_gene: TRBV7-6
CDR3aa: CASSLRSRGRAFF
CDR3nt: TGTGCCAGCAGCTTAAGGAGTCGGGGGAGAGCTTTCTTT

j_gene: TRBJ2-7
d_gene: -
abundance: few
v_gene: TRBV21-1
CDR3aa: CASSASPGTHSYEQYF
CDR3nt: TGTGCCAGCAGCGCGTCTCCCGGGACTCACTCCTACGAGCAGTACTTC

j_gene: TRBJ2-7
d_gene: -
abundance: -
v_gene: TRBV12-3/TRBV12-4
CDR3aa: CASSFGSLTYEKYF
CDR3nt: TGTGCCAGCAGTTTCGGGAGTCTCACCTACGAGAAGTACTTC

j_gene: TRBJ2-2
d_gene: TRBD1
abundance: few
v_gene: TRBV27
CDR3aa: CATRQGAYTGELFF
CDR3nt: TGTGCCACCAGACAGGGGGCGTACACCGGGGAGCTGTTTTTT

j_gene: TRBJ2-2
d_gene: -
abundance: -
v_gene: TRBV9
CDR3aa: CASSESITGELFF
CDR3nt: TGTGCCAGCAGCGAGTCTATCACCGGGGAGCTGTTTTTT

j_gene: TRBJ2-6
d_gene: -
abundance: few
v_gene: TRBV18
CDR3aa: CASSPPVAGAGANVLTF
CDR3nt: TGTGCCAGCTCACCACCGGTCGCGGGTGCCGGGGCCAACGTCCTGACTTTC

j_gene: TRBJ2-1
d_gene: TRBD2
abundance: few
v_gene: TRBV29-1
CDR3aa: CSAWTSGRAGEQFF
CDR3nt: TGCAGCGCTTGGACTAGCGGGAGGGCCGGAGAGCAGTTCTTC

j_gene: TRBJ2-5
d_gene: -
abundance: -
v_gene: TRBV7-2
CDR3aa: CASRGFLGSETQYF
CDR3nt: TGTGCCAGCCGGGGGTTCCTCGGGTCGGAGACCCAGTACTTC

j_gene: TRBJ1-2
d_gene: TRBD1
abundance: -
v_gene: TRBV6-2/TRBV6-3
CDR3aa: CASSYAGQGTYGYTF
CDR3nt: TGTGCCAGCAGTTACGCGGGACAGGGAACCTATGGCTACACCTTC

j_gene: TRBJ1-6
d_gene: -
abundance: -
v_gene: TRBV4-1
CDR3aa: CASSFRDRSPLHF
CDR3nt: TGCGCCAGCAGCTTCCGGGATCGTTCACCCCTCCACTTT

j_gene: TRBJ2-3
d_gene: TRBD2
abundance: -
v_gene: TRBV7-8
CDR3aa: CASSLHGTSGDTQYF
CDR3nt: TGTGCCAGCAGCTTACACGGGACTAGCGGAGATACGCAGTATTTT

j_gene: TRBJ2-2
d_gene: -
abundance: few
v_gene: TRBV12-3/TRBV12-4
CDR3aa: CASNSLARGGTGELFF
CDR3nt: TGTGCCAGCAATTCCCTAGCCAGGGGTGGCACCGGGGAGCTGTTTTTT

j_gene: TRBJ2-3
d_gene: -
abundance: few
v_gene: TRBV29-1
CDR3aa: CSVEDGDTQYF
CDR3nt: TGCAGCGTGGAGGACGGAGATACGCAGTATTTT

j_gene: TRBJ2-2
d_gene: -
abundance: few
v_gene: TRBV3-1
CDR3aa: CASSQGSGELFF
CDR3nt: TGTGCCAGCAGCCAGGGCTCCGGGGAGCTGTTTTTT